The sample holds a few counts of the clone carrying this T cell receptor (beta chain). No antigen is known for it. The data were produced by immunoSEQ multiplex PCR, yet TCRdb's version contains in-frame clones alone and is incomplete. Here the sample spans tens of thousands of clones, around nine tenths being singletons. With 2 bases removed from V and 7 bases from J, the gap between germline ends came to 8 bases. From germline, CDR1 is SNHLY and CDR2 FYNNEI. The CDR3 contains 12 residues. This entry belongs to a study of T cell responses to AZD1222 COVID-19 vaccine. Study-wide points: Two AZD1222 administrations were followed by greater Spike-specific TCR breadth and depth. Spike as a whole was targeted by vaccine-associated CD4 TCRs, dominant at 160-218 and 743-854.

The sequences come from peripheral blood, collected 28 days after the second AZD1222 dose. This receptor was taken from an adult who received the AZD1222 COVID-19 vaccine. This chain joins TRBV2 and TRBJ1-1; unclear D gene. The CDR3 loop reads CASSERGFEAFF. In nucleotides, the CDR3 is TGTGCCAGCAGTGAACGGGGATTTGAAGCTTTCTTT.